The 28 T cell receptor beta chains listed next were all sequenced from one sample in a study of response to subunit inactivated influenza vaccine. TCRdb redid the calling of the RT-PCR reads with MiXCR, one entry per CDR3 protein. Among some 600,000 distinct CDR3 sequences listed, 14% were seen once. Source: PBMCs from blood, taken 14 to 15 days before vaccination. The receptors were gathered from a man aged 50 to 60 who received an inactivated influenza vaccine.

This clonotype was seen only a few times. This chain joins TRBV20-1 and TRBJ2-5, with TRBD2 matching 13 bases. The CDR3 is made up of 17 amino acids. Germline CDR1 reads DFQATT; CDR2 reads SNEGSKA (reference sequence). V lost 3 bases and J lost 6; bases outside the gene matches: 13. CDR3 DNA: TGCAGTGCTAGCCGTTTAAGTACTAGCGGGGGGGCCAAGACCCAGTACTTC. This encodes CSASRLSTSGGAKTQYF.

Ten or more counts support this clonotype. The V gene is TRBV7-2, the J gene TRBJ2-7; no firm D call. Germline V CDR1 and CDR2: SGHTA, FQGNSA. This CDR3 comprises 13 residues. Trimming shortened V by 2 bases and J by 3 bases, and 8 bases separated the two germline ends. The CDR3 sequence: CASSLWRGYEQYF. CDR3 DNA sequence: TGTGCCAGCAGCTTATGGCGCGGCTACGAGCAGTACTTC.

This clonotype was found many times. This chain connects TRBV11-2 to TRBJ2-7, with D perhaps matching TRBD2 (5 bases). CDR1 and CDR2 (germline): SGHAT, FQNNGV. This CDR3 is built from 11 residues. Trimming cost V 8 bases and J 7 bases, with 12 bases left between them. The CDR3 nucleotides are TGTGCCAGCCACAACGGGGAGGAGCAGTACTTC. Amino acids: CASHNGEEQYF.

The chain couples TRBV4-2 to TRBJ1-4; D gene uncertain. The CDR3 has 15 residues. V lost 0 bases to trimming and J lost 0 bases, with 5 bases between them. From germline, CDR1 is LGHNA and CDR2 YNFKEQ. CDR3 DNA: TGTGCCAGCAGCCAAGATCCGGCAACTAATGAAAAACTGTTTTTT. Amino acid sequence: CASSQDPATNEKLFF.

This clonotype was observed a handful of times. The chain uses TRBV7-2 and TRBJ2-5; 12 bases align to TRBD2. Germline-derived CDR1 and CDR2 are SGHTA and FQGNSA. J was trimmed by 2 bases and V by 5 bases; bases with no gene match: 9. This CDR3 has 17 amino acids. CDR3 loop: CASSPGTSGLIQETQYF. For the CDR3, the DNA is TGTGCCAGCAGCCCCGGGACTAGCGGGTTGATTCAAGAGACCCAGTACTTC.

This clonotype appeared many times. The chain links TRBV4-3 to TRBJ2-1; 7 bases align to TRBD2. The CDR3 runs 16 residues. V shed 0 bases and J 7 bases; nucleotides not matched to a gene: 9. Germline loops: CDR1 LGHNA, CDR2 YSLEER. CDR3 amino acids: CASSQDFTSEGNEQFF. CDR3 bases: TGCGCCAGCAGCCAAGATTTTACTAGCGAAGGGAATGAGCAGTTCTTC.

The CDR3 bases are TGCAGTGGGGACTCCCTGGATACGCAGTATTTT. Its translation: CSGDSLDTQYF. This sequence joins TRBV20-1 and TRBJ2-3; perhaps TRBD2 as D (6 bases). The germline CDR1 and CDR2 sequences are DFQATT and SNEGSKA (reference sequence). This CDR3 region has 11 residues. Between the trimmed V and J ends, which lost 7 bases and 6 bases, there was a span of 11 bases.

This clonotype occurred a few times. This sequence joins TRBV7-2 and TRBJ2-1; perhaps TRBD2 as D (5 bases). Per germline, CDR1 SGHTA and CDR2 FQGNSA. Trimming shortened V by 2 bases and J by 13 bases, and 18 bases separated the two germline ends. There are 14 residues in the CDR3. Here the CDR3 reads CASSLRGISRAQFF. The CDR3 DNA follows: TGTGCCAGCAGCTTAAGAGGGATTTCGCGGGCCCAGTTCTTC.

CDR3 bases: TGTGCCAGCAGCTTAGTTTTTATTCGTGGTTACGAGGAGACCCAGTACTTC. Translation gives CASSLVFIRGYEETQYF. The V call is TRBV7-9, the J call TRBJ2-5; D ambiguous. The length of the CDR3 is 17 residues. The germline V gene has CDR1 SEHNR and CDR2 FQNEAQ (reference sequence). Trimming took 1 base from V and 5 from J, leaving 20 bases between them. Full variable domain (rest looked up from reference TRBV7-9 and TRBJ2-5): DTGVSQNPRHKITKRGQNVTFRCDPISEHNRLYWYRQTLGQGPEFLTYFQNEAQLEKSRLLSDRFSAERPKGSFSTLEIQRTEQGDSAMYLCASSLVFIRGYEETQYFGPGTRLLVL.

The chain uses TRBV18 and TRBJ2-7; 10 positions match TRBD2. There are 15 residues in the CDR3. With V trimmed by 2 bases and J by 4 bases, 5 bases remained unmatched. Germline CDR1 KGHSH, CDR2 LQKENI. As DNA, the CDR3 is TGTGCCAGCTCACCAAGCGGGAGGGTCGTGTACGAGCAGTACTTC. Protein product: CASSPSGRVVYEQYF.

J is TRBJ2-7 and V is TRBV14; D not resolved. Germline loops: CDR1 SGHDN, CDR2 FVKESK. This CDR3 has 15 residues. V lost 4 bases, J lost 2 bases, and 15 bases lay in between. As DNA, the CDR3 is TGTGCCAGCAGCCGATTCCCGACACCCACCTACGAGCAGTACTTC. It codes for CASSRFPTPTYEQYF.

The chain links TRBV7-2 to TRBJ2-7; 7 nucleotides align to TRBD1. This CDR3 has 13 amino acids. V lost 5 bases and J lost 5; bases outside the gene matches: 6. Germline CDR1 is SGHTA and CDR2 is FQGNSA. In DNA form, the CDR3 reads TGTGCCAGCAGCCTGACAGGGAACCACGAGCAGTACTTC. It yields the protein CASSLTGNHEQYF.

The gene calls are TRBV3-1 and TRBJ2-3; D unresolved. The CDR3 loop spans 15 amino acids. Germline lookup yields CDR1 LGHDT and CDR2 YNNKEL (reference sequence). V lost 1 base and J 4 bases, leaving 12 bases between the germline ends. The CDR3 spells CASSQVSSTADTQYF. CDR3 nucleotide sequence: TGTGCCAGCAGCCAAGTTTCTAGTACAGCAGATACGCAGTATTTT.

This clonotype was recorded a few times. The CDR3 spells CSAARDQSEDTQYF. The CDR3 DNA reads as TGCAGTGCCGCTCGGGACCAGTCGGAAGATACGCAGTATTTT. V and J are TRBV20-1 and TRBJ2-3; D may match TRBD1 or TRBD2 (5 bases each). CDR3 size: 14 residues. V dropped 6 bases and J dropped 5 bases, with 18 bases sitting between them. Germline lookup yields CDR1 DFQATT and CDR2 SNEGSKA (reference sequence).

This CDR3 reads CATAGGPNTEAFF. The CDR3, as DNA: TGTGCCACCGCAGGGGGCCCGAACACTGAAGCTTTCTTT. The chain employs TRBV28 and TRBJ1-1; 8 bases match TRBD1. The CDR3 covers 13 residues. Trimming at V came to 10 bases and at J to 1 base, leaving 5 bases not matched to a gene. Germline CDR1 is MDHEN and CDR2 is SYDVKM.

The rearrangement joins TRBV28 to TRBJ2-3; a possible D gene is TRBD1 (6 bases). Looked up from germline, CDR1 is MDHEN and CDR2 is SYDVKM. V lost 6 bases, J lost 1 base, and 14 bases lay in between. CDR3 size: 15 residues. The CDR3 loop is CASSRPTGGTDTQYF. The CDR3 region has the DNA TGTGCCAGCAGCCGTCCGACAGGCGGCACAGATACGCAGTATTTT.

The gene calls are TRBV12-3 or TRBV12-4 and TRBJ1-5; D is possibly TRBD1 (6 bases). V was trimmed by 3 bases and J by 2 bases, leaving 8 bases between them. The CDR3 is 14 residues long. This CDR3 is CASSLDSRNQPQHF. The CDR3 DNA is TGTGCCAGCAGTTTGGACAGCCGCAATCAGCCCCAGCATTTT.

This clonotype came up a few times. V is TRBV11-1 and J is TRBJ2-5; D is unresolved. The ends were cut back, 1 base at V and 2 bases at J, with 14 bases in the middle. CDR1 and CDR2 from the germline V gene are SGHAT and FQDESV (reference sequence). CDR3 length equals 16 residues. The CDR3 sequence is CASSLGQRDKQETQYF. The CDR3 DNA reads TGTGCCAGCAGCTTAGGGCAGCGCGATAAACAAGAGACCCAGTACTTC.

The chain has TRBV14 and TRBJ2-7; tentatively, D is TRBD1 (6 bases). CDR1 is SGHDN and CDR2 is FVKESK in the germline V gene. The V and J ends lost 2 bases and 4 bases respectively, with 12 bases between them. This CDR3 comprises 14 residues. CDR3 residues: CASSQRYRAYEQYF. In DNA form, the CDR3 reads TGTGCCAGCAGCCAACGTTACAGGGCTTACGAGCAGTACTTC.

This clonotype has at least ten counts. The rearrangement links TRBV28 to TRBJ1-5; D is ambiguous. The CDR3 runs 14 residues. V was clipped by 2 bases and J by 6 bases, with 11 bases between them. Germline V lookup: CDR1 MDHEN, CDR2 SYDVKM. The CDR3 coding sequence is TGTGCCAGCAGTTTAGAAGGGCTTCTTCAGCCCCAGCATTTT. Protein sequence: CASSLEGLLQPQHF. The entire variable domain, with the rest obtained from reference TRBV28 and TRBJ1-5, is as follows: DVKVTQSSRYLVKRTGEKVFLECVQDMDHENMFWYRQDPGLGLRLIYFSYDVKMKEKGDIPEGYSVSREKKERFSLILESASTNQTSMYLCASSLEGLLQPQHFGDGTRLSIL.

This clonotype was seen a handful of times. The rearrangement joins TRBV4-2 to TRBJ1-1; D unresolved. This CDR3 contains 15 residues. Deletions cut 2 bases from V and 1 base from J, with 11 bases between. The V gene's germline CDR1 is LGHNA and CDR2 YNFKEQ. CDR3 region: CASSQYAGRNTEAFF. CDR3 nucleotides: TGTGCCAGCAGCCAATATGCCGGGAGGAACACTGAAGCTTTCTTT.

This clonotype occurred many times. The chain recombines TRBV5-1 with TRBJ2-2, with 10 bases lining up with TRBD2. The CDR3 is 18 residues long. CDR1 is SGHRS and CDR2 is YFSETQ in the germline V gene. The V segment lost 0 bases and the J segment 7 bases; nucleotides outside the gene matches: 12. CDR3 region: CASSLVPSGSLVDGELFF. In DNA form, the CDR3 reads TGCGCCAGCAGCTTGGTTCCTAGCGGGAGTCTCGTAGACGGGGAGCTGTTTTTT. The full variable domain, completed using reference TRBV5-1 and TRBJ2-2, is KAGVTQTPRYLIKTRGQQVTLSCSPISGHRSVSWYQQTPGQGLQFLFEYFSETQRNKGNFPGRFSGRQFSNSRSEMNVSTLELGDSALYLCASSLVPSGSLVDGELFFGEGSRLTVL.

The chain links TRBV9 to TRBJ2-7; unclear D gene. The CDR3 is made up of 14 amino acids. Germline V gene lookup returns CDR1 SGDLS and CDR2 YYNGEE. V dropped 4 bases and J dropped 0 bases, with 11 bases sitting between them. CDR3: CASSPVFSSYEQYF. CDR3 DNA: TGTGCCAGCAGCCCCGTTTTTAGCTCCTACGAGCAGTACTTC.

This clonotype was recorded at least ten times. This chain's CDR3 is CASSLGRAVEQYF. In DNA, the CDR3 is TGTGCCAGCAGCTTAGGGAGGGCAGTCGAGCAGTACTTC. The chain links TRBV7-2 to TRBJ2-7, with D possibly TRBD2 on 6 matching bases. This CDR3 has 13 residues. CDR1 is SGHTA, CDR2 FQGNSA, per germline. Trimming took 1 base from V and 6 from J, leaving 10 bases between them.

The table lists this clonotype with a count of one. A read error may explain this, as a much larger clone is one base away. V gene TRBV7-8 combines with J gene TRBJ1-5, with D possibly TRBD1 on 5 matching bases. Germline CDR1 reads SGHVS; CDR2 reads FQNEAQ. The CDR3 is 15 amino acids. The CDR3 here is CAGSRQAGSGQPQHF. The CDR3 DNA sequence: TGTGCCGGCAGCCGACAAGCGGGCTCAGGGCAGCCCCAGCATTTT.

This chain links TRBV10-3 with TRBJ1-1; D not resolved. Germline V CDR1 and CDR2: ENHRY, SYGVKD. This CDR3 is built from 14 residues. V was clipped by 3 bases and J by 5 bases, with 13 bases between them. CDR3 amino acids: CAISEHKVGTEAFF. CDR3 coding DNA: TGTGCCATCAGTGAACACAAGGTGGGGACTGAAGCTTTCTTT.

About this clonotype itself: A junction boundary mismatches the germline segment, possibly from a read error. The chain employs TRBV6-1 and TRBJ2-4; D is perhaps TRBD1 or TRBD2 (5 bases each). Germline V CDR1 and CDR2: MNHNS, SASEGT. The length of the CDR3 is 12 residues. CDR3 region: CASSTHWDRKDF. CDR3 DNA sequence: TGTGCCAGCAGTACCCATTGGGACCGCAAGGACTTC.

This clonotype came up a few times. CDR3 sequence reads: CSARRGWDYGYTF. In nucleotides, the CDR3 is TGCAGTGCTAGAAGGGGGTGGGACTATGGCTACACCTTC. V is TRBV20-1 and J is TRBJ1-2, with D possibly matching TRBD1 (6 bases). The germline V gene encodes CDR1 DFQATT and CDR2 SNEGSKA (reference sequence). The CDR3 consists of 13 residues. V was shortened by 2 bases and J by 3 bases, with 10 bases between the two germline ends.